Sequencing of this T cell receptor (beta chain) was carried out in a study of blood T cell repertoires in COVID-19. Study-level background: Acute and convalescent COVID-19 samples came from the United States, Italy and Spain. The cDNA or gDNA used as material had been derived from T cells, B-cell-depleted T cells, or PBMCs.

The junction had 7 bases not matched to a gene; V was cut back by 6 bases and J by 2 bases. Germline values: CDR1 MNHEY, CDR2 SMNVEV (reference sequence). This CDR3 has 14 amino acids. Source study methods: The authors estimated nucleated cell counts from reference gene primer amplification. Sequencing used immunoSEQ multiplex PCR; TCRdb keeps in-frame clones, though not all of them. The DNA gave D and trimming, while V, J and clone size come from that table. The sample comprises hundreds of thousands of clones, roughly 84% of which are singletons, and around 1% rests with the top ten. Sequenced sample: peripheral blood. The chain combines TRBV27 with TRBJ2-7, with 7 bases lining up with TRBD1. The TCR comes from a middle-aged man with acute or convalescent COVID-19. As DNA, the CDR3 is TGTGCCAGCAGCCGACAGGGTTTCCCCTACGAGCAGTACTTC. It specifies CASSRQGFPYEQYF.